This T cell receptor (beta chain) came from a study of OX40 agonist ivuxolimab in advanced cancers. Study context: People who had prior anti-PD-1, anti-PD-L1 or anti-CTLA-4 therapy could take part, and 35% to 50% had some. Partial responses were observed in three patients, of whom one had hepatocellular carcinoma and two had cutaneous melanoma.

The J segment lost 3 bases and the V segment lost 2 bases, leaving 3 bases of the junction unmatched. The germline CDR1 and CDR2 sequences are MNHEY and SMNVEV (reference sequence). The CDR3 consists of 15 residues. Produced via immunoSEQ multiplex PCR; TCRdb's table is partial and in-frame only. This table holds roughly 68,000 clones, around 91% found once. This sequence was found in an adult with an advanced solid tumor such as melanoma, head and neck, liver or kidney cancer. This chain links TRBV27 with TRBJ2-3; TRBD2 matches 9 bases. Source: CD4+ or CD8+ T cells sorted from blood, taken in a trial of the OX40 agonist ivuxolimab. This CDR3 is CASSLIAGGTDTQYF. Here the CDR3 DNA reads TGTGCCAGCAGTTTAATTGCGGGAGGGACAGATACGCAGTATTTT.